One sample yielded the 9 T cell receptor beta chains listed below, sequenced in a study of beta chain features in type 1 diabetes. Of the isolated RNA, all was reverse transcribed, and so the sequenced material was expressed TCRB transcripts. Produced via immunoSEQ multiplex PCR; TCRdb's table is partial and in-frame only. The data contain 120,000 or so clones, roughly 17% of them singletons. Their antigens are not known. Findings and caveats of the study: Shorter TCRB CDR3s, moderately but significantly so, marked every one of the four CD4+ subsets in Type 1 diabetes patients.

Material for sequencing was central memory CD4+ T cells from blood. The receptors shown here come from a man aged 25 to 40 with type 1 diabetes.

This clone was counted only a few times. This likely reflects a read error, since a far larger clone is one base away. The V and J genes are TRBV7-2 and TRBJ2-3; D is undetermined. Trimming took off 5 bases at V and 2 bases at J, with 2 bases between the two ends. Germline V gene data show CDR1 as SGHTA and CDR2 as FQGNSA. This CDR3 spans 11 amino acids. The CDR3 bases are TGTGCCAGCAGCCCCACAGATACGCAGTATTTT. Residues: CASSPTDTQYF.

The V call is TRBV4-3, the J call TRBJ1-2; no definite D call. Trimming removed 4 bases at V and 7 bases at J, with 13 bases between. Germline CDR1 and CDR2: LGHNA and YSLEER. This CDR3 contains 13 residues. The CDR3 bases are TGCGCCAGCAGCCCGTCCAGAATCGGTGGCTACACCTTC. Amino acids: CASSPSRIGGYTF.

This clone was counted many times. The chain recombines TRBV5-1 with TRBJ2-7; possible D gene TRBD2, 6 bases. The V and J ends lost 1 base and 0 bases respectively, with 14 bases between them. The V gene's germline CDR1 is SGHRS and CDR2 YFSETQ. This CDR3 contains 16 residues. CDR3 region: CASSLTGTQISYEQYF. The DNA for the CDR3 is TGCGCCAGCAGCTTGACCGGGACTCAGATCTCCTACGAGCAGTACTTC.

V gene TRBV9 combines with J gene TRBJ2-1; 8 nucleotides line up with TRBD2. Germline assignment: CDR1 SGDLS and CDR2 YYNGEE. There are 18 residues in the CDR3. V shed 0 bases, J shed 5 bases, and the junction held 13 bases outside the gene matches. CDR3 region: CASSVEPLTGGADNEQFF. The CDR3 coding sequence is TGTGCCAGCAGCGTAGAACCCCTTACCGGGGGGGCCGACAATGAGCAGTTCTTC.

Only a few counts were recorded for this clone. This sequence joins TRBV7-9 and TRBJ2-2; 11 positions match TRBD2. Germline lookup yields CDR1 SEHNR and CDR2 FQNEAQ (reference sequence). CDR3 length equals 18 residues. With 4 bases clipped from V and 3 bases from J, the junction kept 10 bases outside the gene matches. This CDR3 reads CASSSPTSGEIDTGELFF. CDR3 nucleotides: TGTGCCAGCAGCTCGCCGACTAGCGGGGAAATCGACACCGGGGAGCTGTTTTTT.

This clone was detected only a few times. This chain connects TRBV5-1 to TRBJ2-2; D not resolved. CDR1 is SGHRS, CDR2 YFSETQ, per germline. The CDR3 is 13 residues long. Trimming left V 6 bases short and J 6 bases short, with 12 bases between. The CDR3 here is CASTPGWAGELFF. DNA for the CDR3: TGCGCCAGCACCCCCGGGTGGGCCGGGGAGCTGTTTTTT.

The chain couples TRBV29-1 to TRBJ2-2; TRBD1 aligns across 9 bases. CDR1 SQVTM and CDR2 ANQGSEA come from the germline V gene. The CDR3 runs to 13 residues. CDR3 in DNA: TGCGGCGCGGGACAGGGTAACACCGGGGAGCTGTTTTTT. Its translation is CGAGQGNTGELFF.

The rearrangement uses TRBV4-2 and TRBJ2-2, with D possibly being TRBD1 (6 bases). The CDR3 sequence is 16 residues long. Trimming shortened V by 0 bases and J by 3 bases, and 11 bases separated the two germline ends. CDR1 is LGHNA and CDR2 is YNFKEQ in the germline V gene. Here the CDR3 reads CASSQDLAGDTGELFF. In DNA, the CDR3 is TGTGCCAGCAGCCAAGATCTGGCAGGGGACACCGGGGAGCTGTTTTTT.

In this sample, this clone turned up a few times. The chain is built from TRBV9 and TRBJ1-2; no firm D call. Germline values: CDR1 SGDLS, CDR2 YYNGEE. Trimming stripped 4 bases from V and 2 bases from J, with 18 bases between. This CDR3 contains 16 residues. This CDR3 is CASSPSPQARNYGYTF. In DNA form, the CDR3 reads TGTGCCAGCAGCCCCTCCCCGCAGGCCAGAAACTATGGCTACACCTTC.